These 22 T cell receptor beta chains share one sample of origin, sequenced in a study of sequential checkpoint blockade in melanoma. The data were produced by immunoSEQ multiplex PCR, yet TCRdb's version contains in-frame clones alone and is incomplete. The table records roughly 20,000 clones, 27% of them present only once. Treatment meaning: randomized to nivolumab then ipilimumab (arm A) or the reverse (arm B). This specimen was tumor tissue (inferred from file names), taken from a patient given nivolumab and ipilimumab in sequence. These receptors were taken from a human donor with melanoma.

The chain couples TRBV18 to TRBJ2-1; 7 bases map to TRBD1. Germline loops: CDR1 KGHSH, CDR2 LQKENI. V lost 6 bases to trimming and J lost 7 bases; unmatched junction nucleotides: 6. This CDR3 region has 13 residues. CDR3 loop: CASSRQQGNEQFF. DNA for the CDR3: TGTGCCAGCTCTCGCCAACAGGGGAATGAGCAGTTCTTC.

J is TRBJ1-1 and V is TRBV29-1; D gene uncertain. The CDR3 totals 12 residues. Trimming stripped 7 bases from V and 1 base from J, with 10 bases between. The germline V gene encodes CDR1 SQVTM and CDR2 ANQGSEA. CDR3 loop: CSAPDGNTEAFF. CDR3 sequence (DNA): TGCAGCGCCCCGGACGGGAACACTGAAGCTTTCTTT.

The chain recombines TRBV9 with TRBJ2-3; 7 bases align to TRBD1. After removal of 0 bases from V and 2 bases from J, the junction contained 6 bases not matched to a gene. The CDR3 is 16 residues long. Germline CDR1 reads SGDLS; CDR2 reads YYNGEE. The CDR3 nucleotides are TGTGCCAGCAGCGTAGAGGGGGCCATCATCACAGATACGCAGTATTTT. Its translation is CASSVEGAIITDTQYF.

This clone was observed a few times. The CDR3 reads CAISESGEYDSPLHF. The CDR3 coding sequence is TGTGCCATCAGTGAGTCTGGGGAGTATGATTCACCCCTCCACTTT. J is TRBJ1-6 and V is TRBV10-3; D gene uncertain. The CDR3 runs to 15 residues. Trimming removed 0 bases from V and 8 bases from J, with 11 bases in between. The germline V gene encodes CDR1 ENHRY and CDR2 SYGVKD.

Of note for this clone: It is unclear where the CDR3 begins or ends on the DNA, so no DNA is shown, and the CDR3 is as TCRdb lists it. The rearrangement uses TRBV28 and TRBJ1-5. Both ends counted, the CDR3 spans 12 residues. Per the germline V gene, CDR1 is MDHEN and CDR2 is SYDVKM. The CDR3 loop reads CASSTSDEPQHF.

This clone has only a few counts. The chain couples TRBV29-1 to TRBJ2-1; 9 positions match TRBD1. Germline-derived CDR1 and CDR2 are SQVTM and ANQGSEA. V shed 8 bases and J 0 bases; nucleotides not matched to a gene: 2. CDR3 length equals 13 residues. In nucleotides, the CDR3 is TGCAGCTTGGGACAGGGCTCCTACAATGAGCAGTTCTTC. Amino acid sequence: CSLGQGSYNEQFF.

The chain has TRBV15 and TRBJ2-6; no clear D. CDR1 is LNHNV, CDR2 YYDKDF, per germline (reference sequence). The V end was cut by 0 bases, the J end by 0 bases, with 6 bases between. This CDR3 contains 16 residues. The CDR3 loop is CATSRDLSSGANVLTF. CDR3 nucleotide sequence: TGTGCCACCAGCAGAGATCTGAGCTCTGGGGCCAACGTCCTGACTTTC. The full variable domain, rest sourced from reference TRBV15 and TRBJ2-6, is DAMVIQNPRYQVTQFGKPVTLSCSQTLNHNVMYWYQQKSSQAPKLLFHYYDKDFNNEADTPDNFQSRRPNTSFCFLDIRSPGLGDTAMYLCATSRDLSSGANVLTFGAGSRLTVL.

This clone has a handful of counts. The chain carries TRBV30 and TRBJ1-1, with D hard to call. Per germline, CDR1 GTSNPN and CDR2 SVGIG (reference sequence). The CDR3 contains 12 residues. V was trimmed by 3 bases and J by 1 base, leaving 6 bases between them. The CDR3 spells CAWRAGNTEAFF. CDR3 sequence (DNA): TGTGCCTGGAGGGCGGGGAACACTGAAGCTTTCTTT.

This chain joins TRBV10-2 and TRBJ1-2; 8 bases align to TRBD1. J lost 8 bases, V lost 8 bases, and 10 bases had no gene match. The CDR3 consists of 13 residues. The germline CDR1 and CDR2 sequences are WSHSY and SAAADI. CDR3 residues: CASPVPGGEGYTF. As DNA, the CDR3 is TGCGCCAGCCCGGTTCCAGGGGGCGAAGGCTACACCTTC.

The chain recombines TRBV18 with TRBJ2-5; D is unresolved. The germline gives CDR1 KGHSH, CDR2 LQKENI. This CDR3 is built from 12 residues. The V end lost 5 bases, the J end lost 5 bases, and 9 bases lay between the germline ends. This CDR3 reads CASSGALETQYF. In nucleotides, the CDR3 is TGTGCCAGCTCAGGAGCGTTGGAGACCCAGTACTTC. The whole variable domain, filled in from reference TRBV18 and TRBJ2-5, reads NAGVMQNPRHLVRRRGQEARLRCSPMKGHSHVYWYRQLPEEGLKFMVYLQKENIIDESGMPKERFSAEFPKEGPSILRIQQVVRGDSAAYFCASSGALETQYFGPGTRLLVL.

The rearrangement joins TRBV5-1 to TRBJ1-1; D perhaps matches TRBD1 (6 bases). Germline CDR1 reads SGHRS; CDR2 reads YFSETQ. This CDR3 contains 15 residues. V lost 2 bases and J 4 bases, leaving 15 bases between the germline ends. CDR3 nucleotide sequence: TGCGCCAGCAGCTTCACAGGGAGGGAGAGCACTGAAGCTTTCTTT. It specifies CASSFTGRESTEAFF.

J is TRBJ2-5 and V is TRBV5-1, with 8 bases matching TRBD2. CDR1 is SGHRS, CDR2 YFSETQ, per germline. The CDR3 contains 16 residues. Trimming cost V 0 bases and J 1 base; bases outside gene matches: 5. The CDR3 nucleotides are TGCGCCAGCAGCTTGGCCGTACTAGCGGCCCAAGAGACCCAGTACTTC. It specifies CASSLAVLAAQETQYF.

This clone was detected a few times. V and J are TRBV11-3 and TRBJ2-1; 7 bases align to TRBD2. There are 15 residues in the CDR3. V shed 3 bases, J shed 5 bases, and the junction held 7 bases outside the gene matches. The germline V gene has CDR1 SGHNT and CDR2 YENEEA. CDR3 bases: TGTGCCAGCAGCTTGGCAGCGGGACCCAACAATGAGCAGTTCTTC. As protein: CASSLAAGPNNEQFF.

The rearrangement links TRBV28 to TRBJ2-6; the D is unclear. Germline assignment: CDR1 MDHEN and CDR2 SYDVKM. V lost 2 bases to trimming and J lost 3 bases, with 5 bases between them. This CDR3 region has 14 residues. The DNA of the CDR3 is TGTGCCAGCAGTTTACAGTTTGGGGCCAACGTCCTGACTTTC. Protein product: CASSLQFGANVLTF.

The J gene is TRBJ2-7, the V gene TRBV6-8, with D perhaps matching TRBD1 (6 bases). From germline, CDR1 is MNHGY and CDR2 SAAAGT. Deletions cut 4 bases from V and 7 bases from J, with 23 bases between. CDR3 length equals 16 residues. The CDR3 region has the DNA TGTGCCAGCAGTTCCACCCCGGGACATACTTTTTGGGAGCAGTACTTC. It translates to CASSSTPGHTFWEQYF.

The genes are TRBV29-1 and TRBJ1-2; 9 positions match TRBD1. Germline V gene data show CDR1 as SQVTM and CDR2 as ANQGSEA. This CDR3 spans 14 amino acids. The trim removed 1 base at V and 4 bases at J, leaving 4 bases unmatched. The DNA of the CDR3 is TGCAGCGTTGAAGCGGGACAGGGTATCTATGGCTACACCTTC. It yields the protein CSVEAGQGIYGYTF.

This chain uses TRBV29-1 with TRBJ1-1; possible D gene TRBD1, 6 bases. V lost 8 bases and J lost 4, with 17 bases in between. The CDR3 is made up of 13 amino acids. Germline V CDR1 and CDR2: SQVTM, ANQGSEA. CDR3 nucleotide sequence: TGCAGCACGAGGGGGAGATTGGGCACTGAAGCTTTCTTT. Translated: CSTRGRLGTEAFF. The full variable domain, with the rest looked up from reference TRBV29-1 and TRBJ1-1, is SAVISQKPSRDICQRGTSLTIQCQVDSQVTMMFWYRQQPGQSLTLIATANQGSEATYESGFVIDKFPISRPNLTFSTLTVSNMSPEDSSIYLCSTRGRLGTEAFFGQGTRLTVV.

The chain recombines TRBV14 with TRBJ1-2, with 10 positions matching TRBD1. Germline V gene data show CDR1 as SGHDN and CDR2 as FVKESK. The CDR3 consists of 14 residues. V lost 1 base and J lost 6; bases outside the gene matches: 2. The CDR3, as DNA: TGTGCCAGCAGCCAAGCCGGGACAGGGGATGGCTACACCTTC. Protein product: CASSQAGTGDGYTF.

This clone was picked up a small number of times. The chain has TRBV28 and TRBJ2-6; tentatively, D is TRBD2 (5 bases). Germline CDR1 reads MDHEN; CDR2 reads SYDVKM. The V gene lost 6 bases and the J gene lost 0 bases, with 12 bases spanning the gap. This CDR3 contains 16 residues. The CDR3 DNA sequence: TGTGCCAGCAGACTCGGACTGTCCTCTGGGGCCAACGTCCTGACTTTC. This translates into CASRLGLSSGANVLTF. Full variable domain (missing parts from reference TRBV28 and TRBJ2-6): DVKVTQSSRYLVKRTGEKVFLECVQDMDHENMFWYRQDPGLGLRLIYFSYDVKMKEKGDIPEGYSVSREKKERFSLILESASTNQTSMYLCASRLGLSSGANVLTFGAGSRLTVL.

This clone has a count of ten or more. The V and J genes are TRBV11-3 and TRBJ2-3, with D unclear. Germline-derived CDR1 and CDR2 are SGHNT and YENEEA. Trimming removed 5 bases at V and 0 bases at J, with 9 bases between. The length of the CDR3 is 14 residues. The CDR3 loop is CASSESDSTDTQYF. CDR3 nucleotides: TGTGCCAGCAGCGAGAGTGACAGCACAGATACGCAGTATTTT.

This clone was counted a few times. CDR3 in DNA: TGCGCCAGCAGCCAAGAGAGTGTAGGTGGAGAGCAGTACTTC. It specifies CASSQESVGGEQYF. V gene TRBV4-1 combines with J gene TRBJ2-7; D is unclear. The CDR3 covers 14 residues. With 0 bases removed from V and 7 bases from J, the gap between germline ends came to 13 bases. The germline V gene encodes CDR1 MGHRA and CDR2 YSYEKL.

This clone has only a few counts. The chain has TRBV7-1 and TRBJ1-4, with 7 bases aligning to TRBD1. Being an ORF, TRBV7-1 has a function that is uncertain. The ends lost 9 bases at V and 7 bases at J; junction bases unmatched: 8. The CDR3 is 13 residues long. The CDR3 DNA reads as TGTGCCAGTGAACAGGGGATGAGTGAAAAACTGTTTTTT. Its translation is CASEQGMSEKLFF.